Each of the 29 T cell receptor beta chains below was sequenced from the same sample in a study of T cells after yellow fever vaccination. MiXCR, applied by TCRdb to the 5' RACE reads, yields one record per CDR3 protein. This sample has hundreds of thousands of distinct CDR3 sequences; 9% to 15% occur once, and the top ten carry 14% to 15%. Source: PBMCs, taken on the day of the yellow fever booster vaccination. The receptor source for this set is a young man who received the YFV17D yellow fever vaccine.

This clonotype came up a few times. The V call is TRBV28, the J call TRBJ2-1, with D hard to call. The germline gives CDR1 MDHEN, CDR2 SYDVKM. The CDR3 has 15 amino acids. The V gene lost 6 bases and the J gene lost 2 bases, with 14 bases spanning the gap. The CDR3 bases are TGTGCCAGCAGCCGGCGGCTTATTACCTACAATGAGCAGTTCTTC. It encodes CASSRRLITYNEQFF. Drawing the rest from reference TRBV28 and TRBJ2-1, the complete variable domain is DVKVTQSSRYLVKRTGEKVFLECVQDMDHENMFWYRQDPGLGLRLIYFSYDVKMKEKGDIPEGYSVSREKKERFSLILESASTNQTSMYLCASSRRLITYNEQFFGPGTRLTVL.

This clonotype was observed a few times. The V call is TRBV18, the J call TRBJ2-6; 10 bases line up with TRBD1. J was trimmed by 0 bases and V by 2 bases; bases with no gene match: 4. The V gene's germline CDR1 is KGHSH and CDR2 LQKENI. The CDR3 totals 18 residues. The DNA of the CDR3 is TGTGCCAGCTCACCATGGACAGGGGGTCCCTCTGGGGCCAACGTCCTGACTTTC. Amino acid sequence: CASSPWTGGPSGANVLTF.

The chain couples TRBV6-1 to TRBJ2-1; 9 bases map to TRBD2. Germline loops: CDR1 MNHNS, CDR2 SASEGT. The CDR3 runs to 14 residues. The J segment lost 8 bases and the V segment lost 7 bases, leaving 9 bases of the junction unmatched. This chain's CDR3 is CASKHGTSFHEQFF. The CDR3 nucleotides read TGTGCCAGCAAGCACGGGACTAGCTTTCATGAGCAGTTCTTC.

The V and J genes are TRBV20-1 and TRBJ2-2, with 9 bases matching TRBD1. The germline CDR1 and CDR2 sequences are DFQATT and SNEGSKA (reference sequence). Unmatched junction bases numbered 7, after V lost 0 bases and J lost 5 bases. This CDR3 is built from 16 residues. CDR3: CSARDTGTGPTGELFF. CDR3 nucleotide sequence: TGCAGTGCTAGAGACACCGGGACAGGGCCTACCGGGGAGCTGTTTTTT.

The genes are TRBV20-1 and TRBJ2-2, with D unclear. This CDR3 spans 12 amino acids. V gave up 3 bases and J gave up 4 bases, with 6 bases separating them. The germline gives CDR1 DFQATT, CDR2 SNEGSKA (reference sequence). The CDR3 spells CSASDITGELFF. In DNA, the CDR3 is TGCAGTGCTAGTGACATCACCGGGGAGCTGTTTTTT.

This clonotype occurred a few times. J is TRBJ2-3 and V is TRBV5-1; D ambiguous. Trimming left V 3 bases short and J 6 bases short, with 8 bases between. Germline CDR1 SGHRS, CDR2 YFSETQ. This CDR3 comprises 12 residues. The CDR3 DNA sequence: TGCGCCAGCAGCTACCAGTCGGATACGCAGTATTTT. It is translated as CASSYQSDTQYF.

V usage is TRBV5-6 and J usage is TRBJ2-5, with TRBD1 as a possible D gene (6 bases). This CDR3 region has 16 residues. Trimming took off 0 bases at V and 5 bases at J, with 17 bases between the two ends. The germline CDR1 and CDR2 sequences are SGHDT and YYEEEE. The CDR3 protein is CASSLGQVRLKETQYF. The CDR3 DNA reads as TGTGCCAGCAGCTTGGGACAGGTACGCTTGAAGGAGACCCAGTACTTC. Complete variable domain (other parts from reference TRBV5-6 and TRBJ2-5): DAGVTQSPTHLIKTRGQQVTLRCSPKSGHDTVSWYQQALGQGPQFIFQYYEEEERQRGNFPDRFSGHQFPNYSSELNVNALLLGDSALYLCASSLGQVRLKETQYFGPGTRLLVL.

This chain joins TRBV14 and TRBJ2-1; D is uncertain. Germline CDR1 and CDR2: SGHDN and FVKESK. The CDR3 has 18 amino acids. V lost 1 base and J 6 bases, leaving 22 bases between the germline ends. CDR3 DNA sequence: TGTGCCAGCAGCCAAGGAATCCAGAGGCGACGCCTTTCCAATGAGCAGTTCTTC. Amino acids: CASSQGIQRRRLSNEQFF.

CDR3 nucleotide sequence: TGTGCCAGCAGCTTAGTTTTCGGTAACAATGAGCAGTTCTTC. It yields the protein CASSLVFGNNEQFF. The rearrangement links TRBV7-2 to TRBJ2-1; D is unclear. V lost 1 base, J lost 5 bases, and 9 bases lay in between. This CDR3 contains 14 residues. Germline V CDR1 and CDR2: SGHTA, FQGNSA.

This clonotype was observed a handful of times. V is TRBV7-9 and J is TRBJ2-7; 7 positions match TRBD1. V was clipped by 4 bases and J by 0 bases; unmatched bases: 12. Germline V gene lookup returns CDR1 SEHNR and CDR2 FQNEAQ (reference sequence). This CDR3 is built from 17 residues. CDR3 sequence: CASSSWGGTVSSYEQYF. CDR3 nucleotide sequence: TGTGCCAGCAGCTCCTGGGGTGGGACAGTAAGCTCCTACGAGCAGTACTTC.

This rearrangement joins TRBV9 to TRBJ2-5; D is ambiguous. With 0 bases removed from V and 2 bases from J, the gap between germline ends came to 8 bases. Germline lookup yields CDR1 SGDLS and CDR2 YYNGEE. The CDR3 sequence is 14 residues long. CDR3 in amino acids: CASSVDALQETQYF. Written as DNA, the CDR3 is TGTGCCAGCAGCGTAGACGCCCTGCAAGAGACCCAGTACTTC.

This clonotype has more than one count but fewer than ten. The V call is TRBV7-9, the J call TRBJ2-1; the D call may be TRBD1 or TRBD2 (5 bases each). V was shortened by 7 bases and J by 15 bases, with 16 bases between the two germline ends. This CDR3 is built from 11 residues. The germline gives CDR1 SEHNR, CDR2 FQNEAQ (reference sequence). As DNA, the CDR3 is TGTGCCAGCAATCGGGACCCCCCCCCGTTCTTC. Encoded protein: CASNRDPPPFF.

V and J are TRBV30 and TRBJ1-1; the D gene is possibly TRBD1 (6 bases). Germline loops: CDR1 GTSNPN, CDR2 SVGIG (reference sequence). Trimming pared 3 bases from V and 1 base from J, leaving 9 bases between. The CDR3 is 13 amino acids. This CDR3 reads CAWRRTANTEAFF. As DNA, the CDR3 is TGTGCCTGGAGGAGGACAGCGAACACTGAAGCTTTCTTT.

This clonotype was seen more than once but under ten times. J is TRBJ2-1 and V is TRBV27; 13 positions agree with TRBD2. Germline V lookup: CDR1 MNHEY, CDR2 SMNVEV (reference sequence). There are 13 residues in the CDR3. Trimming took 6 bases from V and 8 from J; bases not matched to a gene: 1. For the CDR3, the DNA is TGTGCCAGCAGACTAGCGGGAGGGGATGAGCAGTTCTTC. It encodes CASRLAGGDEQFF.

The gene calls are TRBV15 and TRBJ2-3; a possible D gene is TRBD1 (5 bases). V shed 3 bases and J shed 1 base, with 11 bases lying between them. This CDR3 has 15 amino acids. The germline V gene encodes CDR1 LNHNV and CDR2 YYDKDF (reference sequence). In nucleotides, the CDR3 is TGTGCCACCAGCAGGGCGGCAGGGCGCACAGATACGCAGTATTTT. Its translation: CATSRAAGRTDTQYF. Looking up the rest from reference TRBV15 and TRBJ2-3 gives the full variable domain: DAMVIQNPRYQVTQFGKPVTLSCSQTLNHNVMYWYQQKSSQAPKLLFHYYDKDFNNEADTPDNFQSRRPNTSFCFLDIRSPGLGDTAMYLCATSRAAGRTDTQYFGPGTRLTVL.

This sequence joins TRBV18 and TRBJ2-1; 9 bases line up with TRBD2. The CDR3 is 13 amino acids. The junction had 6 bases not matched to a gene; V was cut back by 6 bases and J by 9 bases. Germline loops: CDR1 KGHSH, CDR2 LQKENI. CDR3 loop: CASSPRAGGEQFF. The CDR3 DNA is TGTGCCAGCTCCCCGAGAGCGGGAGGTGAGCAGTTCTTC.

V usage is TRBV15 and J usage is TRBJ2-5, with 7 bases matching TRBD1. The CDR3 length is 15 residues. V lost 5 bases and J lost 2; bases outside the gene matches: 8. The germline gives CDR1 LNHNV, CDR2 YYDKDF (reference sequence). The CDR3 is CATSGTPGQQETQYF. In nucleotides, the CDR3 is TGTGCCACCAGCGGGACACCGGGACAGCAAGAGACCCAGTACTTC.

The genes are TRBV7-2 and TRBJ2-3, with D possibly matching TRBD2 (5 bases). V was clipped by 2 bases and J by 6 bases, with 12 bases between them. CDR1 and CDR2 (germline): SGHTA, FQGNSA. This CDR3 is built from 14 residues. CDR3 sequence (DNA): TGTGCCAGCAGCTTAATGAGGGTAGGGGATACGCAGTATTTT. This translates into CASSLMRVGDTQYF.

This clonotype was seen more than once but under ten times. The chain combines TRBV12-3 or TRBV12-4 with TRBJ2-7; D possibly corresponds to TRBD1 (5 bases). CDR3 length: 13 amino acids. V was shortened by 3 bases and J by 2 bases, with 8 bases between the two germline ends. CDR3 residues: CASSLRTPYEQYF. CDR3 DNA sequence: TGTGCCAGCAGTTTGCGGACACCCTACGAGCAGTACTTC.

The genes are TRBV29-1 and TRBJ2-7; D may be TRBD1 or TRBD2 (5 bases each). Trimming cost V 0 bases and J 0 bases, with 9 bases left between them. CDR1 is SQVTM and CDR2 is ANQGSEA in the germline V gene. The CDR3 loop spans 14 amino acids. CDR3 coding DNA: TGCAGCGTTGAAGATCGGGACGCCTCCTACGAGCAGTACTTC. Its protein is CSVEDRDASYEQYF.

The rearrangement joins TRBV24-1 to TRBJ2-2; D unresolved. This CDR3 region has 12 residues. V shed 7 bases and J shed 7 bases, with 9 bases lying between them. CDR1 and CDR2 (germline): KGHDR, SFDVKD. This CDR3 reads CATSDTHGELFF. The CDR3 nucleotides read TGTGCCACCAGCGATACTCACGGGGAGCTGTTTTTT.

The rearrangement uses TRBV14 and TRBJ2-3; TRBD1 matches 9 bases. CDR3 size: 16 residues. Trimming at V came to 4 bases and at J to 5 bases, leaving 10 bases not matched to a gene. Germline CDR1 reads SGHDN; CDR2 reads FVKESK. CDR3 protein: CASSLLPGQGIDTQYF. CDR3 coding DNA: TGTGCCAGCAGCCTCCTCCCGGGACAGGGTATAGATACGCAGTATTTT.

The rearrangement joins TRBV20-1 to TRBJ2-1; weak D call: TRBD2 (6 bases). V was shortened by 6 bases and J by 1 base, with 16 bases between the two germline ends. This CDR3 has 15 residues. Germline CDR1 DFQATT, CDR2 SNEGSKA (reference sequence). In DNA form, the CDR3 reads TGCAGTGCACGGGCACCAGGACTATCCTACAATGAGCAGTTCTTC. The encoded protein is CSARAPGLSYNEQFF.

This clonotype was counted a few times. The V gene is TRBV6-5, the J gene TRBJ1-2; D gene unclear. V dropped 6 bases and J dropped 8 bases, with 10 bases sitting between them. The CDR3 is 11 residues long. CDR1 and CDR2 from the germline V gene are MNHEY and SVGAGI. The DNA of the CDR3 is TGTGCCAGCAGCGATTTACGGGGCTACACCTTC. It encodes CASSDLRGYTF.

Ten or more counts support this clonotype. The chain combines TRBV11-2 with TRBJ2-3; TRBD2 aligns across 13 bases. Germline values: CDR1 SGHAT, CDR2 FQNNGV. The CDR3 has 20 residues. V lost 5 bases to trimming and J lost 2 bases; unmatched junction nucleotides: 16. CDR3 protein: CASSPRTSGSGFLHTDTQYF. The CDR3, as DNA: TGTGCCAGCAGCCCCCGGACTAGCGGGAGTGGGTTCCTACACACAGATACGCAGTATTTT.

This clonotype appeared a few times. The chain is built from TRBV27 and TRBJ2-4; D is ambiguous. Trimming left V 4 bases short and J 8 bases short, with 3 bases between. Germline CDR1 MNHEY, CDR2 SMNVEV (reference sequence). The CDR3 spans 10 residues. For the CDR3, the DNA is TGTGCCAGCAGTTGGGACATTCAGTACTTC. As protein: CASSWDIQYF.

This rearrangement joins TRBV6-1 to TRBJ1-2; 10 bases agree with TRBD1. After removal of 8 bases from V and 7 bases from J, the junction contained 7 bases not matched to a gene. The V gene's germline CDR1 is MNHNS and CDR2 SASEGT. CDR3 length: 13 amino acids. The CDR3 coding sequence is TGTGCCAGCCGGACAGGGGGTATGGCTGGCTACACCTTC. It yields the protein CASRTGGMAGYTF.

The chain is built from TRBV4-3 and TRBJ2-1; the match to TRBD1 covers 9 bases. Germline trimming cut 0 bases from V and 0 bases from J; bases unmatched to any gene: 3. Germline CDR1 and CDR2: LGHNA and YSLEER. The CDR3 runs to 17 residues. Here the CDR3 DNA reads TGCGCCAGCAGCCAAGATTTGGGACAGGGCTCCTACAATGAGCAGTTCTTC. Translated, it gives CASSQDLGQGSYNEQFF.

The chain is built from TRBV6-2 or TRBV6-3 and TRBJ2-3; 9 positions agree with TRBD1. With 4 bases clipped from V and 5 bases from J, the junction kept 10 bases outside the gene matches. Germline V gene lookup returns CDR1 MNHEY and CDR2 SVGEGT. CDR3 length equals 16 residues. Written as DNA, the CDR3 is TGTGCCAGCAGTTCCCCCGACAGGGGGAGTGGAGATACGCAGTATTTT. Translation gives CASSSPDRGSGDTQYF.